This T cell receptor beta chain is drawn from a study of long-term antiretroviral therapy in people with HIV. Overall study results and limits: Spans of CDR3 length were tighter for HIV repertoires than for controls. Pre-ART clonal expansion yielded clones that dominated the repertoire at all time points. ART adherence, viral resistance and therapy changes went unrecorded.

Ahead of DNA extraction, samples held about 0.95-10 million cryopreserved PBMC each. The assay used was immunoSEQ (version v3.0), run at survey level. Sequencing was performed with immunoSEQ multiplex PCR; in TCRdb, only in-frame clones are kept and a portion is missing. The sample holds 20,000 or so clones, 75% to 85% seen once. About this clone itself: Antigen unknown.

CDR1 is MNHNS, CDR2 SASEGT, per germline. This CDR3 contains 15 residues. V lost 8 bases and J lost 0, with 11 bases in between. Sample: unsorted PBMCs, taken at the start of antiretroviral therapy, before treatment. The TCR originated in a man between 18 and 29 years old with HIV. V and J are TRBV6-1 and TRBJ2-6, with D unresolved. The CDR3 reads CASWEGTSGANVLTF. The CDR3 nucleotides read TGTGCCAGCTGGGAAGGTACCTCTGGGGCCAACGTCCTGACTTTC.